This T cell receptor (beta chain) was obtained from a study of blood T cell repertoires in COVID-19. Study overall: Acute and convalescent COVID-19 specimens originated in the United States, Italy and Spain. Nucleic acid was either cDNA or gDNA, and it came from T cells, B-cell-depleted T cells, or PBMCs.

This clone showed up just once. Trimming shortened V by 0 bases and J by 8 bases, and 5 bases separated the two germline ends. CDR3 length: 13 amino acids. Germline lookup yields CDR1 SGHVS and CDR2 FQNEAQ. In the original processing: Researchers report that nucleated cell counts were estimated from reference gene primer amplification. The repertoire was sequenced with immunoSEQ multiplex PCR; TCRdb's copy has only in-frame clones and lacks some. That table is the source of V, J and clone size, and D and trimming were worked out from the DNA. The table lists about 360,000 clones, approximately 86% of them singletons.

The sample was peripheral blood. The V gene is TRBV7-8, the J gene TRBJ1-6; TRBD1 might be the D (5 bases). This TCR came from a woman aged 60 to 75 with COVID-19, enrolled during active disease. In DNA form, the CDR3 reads TGTGCCAGCAGCTTAGCCAGGGATTCACCCCTCCACTTT. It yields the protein CASSLARDSPLHF.